The sequence of this T cell receptor beta chain was determined in a study of CD4 T cell repertoires in COVID-19. The assay was immunoSEQ multiplex PCR, and TCRdb's table has in-frame clones only and misses some. The data contain about 75,000 clones, 83% of them singletons. V lost 3 bases to trimming and J lost 5 bases; unmatched junction nucleotides: 16. This CDR3 has 17 residues. CDR1 SGDLS and CDR2 YYNGEE come from the germline V gene. The chain has TRBV9 and TRBJ2-5; TRBD1 aligns across 7 bases. The TCR sequence derives from a human donor who had COVID-19. This specimen was CD4+ T cells from peripheral blood, taken after recovery from COVID-19. The CDR3 DNA sequence: TGTGCCAGCAGCGCCCGAAAGGGGGCCTCCATCGGGGAGACCCAGTACTTC. Protein sequence: CASSARKGASIGETQYF.